A selection of T cell receptor beta chains follows, all from one sample in a study of cytomegalovirus exposure and HLA in healthy donors. Some clones are missing from TCRdb's copy, which holds only in-frame ones; the method was immunoSEQ multiplex PCR. The repertoire has under 100,000 clones, 96% of them found once; the top ten carry 0.6% to 0.85%. Sample: PBMCs. The receptors shown here come from a man aged 18 to 29 in good health and CMV-seronegative. CDR3s include the opening cysteine and the closing phenylalanine or tryptophan. A D gene is named only where the DNA matches it firmly. Clone size, where shown, is once, few, many, or a class for clones that have expanded.

once,NA,TRBJ1-1,TRBV30,TGTGCCTGGAGCCAGGTTAACACTGAAGCTTTCTTT,CAWSQVNTEAFF
NA,NA,TRBJ2-1,TRBV28,TGTGCCACCTACTACAGGGAAGGCGAGCAGTTCTTC,CATYYREGEQFF
few,NA,TRBJ1-1,TRBV5-1,TGCGCCAGCAGCTTACGGGAGGGCTATGTTTTCTTT,CASSLREGYVFF
NA,NA,TRBJ2-2,TRBV27,TGTGCCAGCAGTTTTCGGCGGGGAGGAGACACCGGGGAGCTGTTTTTT,CASSFRRGGDTGELFF
NA,NA,TRBJ2-7,TRBV27,TGTGCCAGCAGTTTAATCGGGGTAGTCGAGCAGTACTTC,CASSLIGVVEQYF
NA,TRBD2,TRBJ2-1,TRBV4-1,TGCGCCAGCAGCCAGAGGACTAGCGGGAGAGAGGGGACTTACAATGAGCAGTTCTTC,CASSQRTSGREGTYNEQFF
NA,TRBD2,TRBJ2-5,TRBV27,TGTGCCAGCAGTTCCCTAGGACTAGCGGGTAAAGAGACCCAGTACTTC,CASSSLGLAGKETQYF
NA,TRBD1,TRBJ2-6,TRBV5-4,TGTGCCAGCAGCCAGGGACAGCTCCCCCCTGGGGCCAACGTCCTGACTTTC,CASSQGQLPPGANVLTF
NA,NA,TRBJ1-5,TRBV12-5,TGTGCTAGTGGTTTGCTCCCCGGACAGAGCAATCAGCCCCAGCATTTT,CASGLLPGQSNQPQHF
NA,NA,TRBJ1-5,TRBV27,TGTGCCAGCAGTTTTCTTCTCGATCAGCCCCAGCATTTT,CASSFLLDQPQHF
once,NA,TRBJ2-5,TRBV6-5,TGTGCCAGCAGTTACTCGGACCCCAGCGGGGAGACCCAGTACTTC,CASSYSDPSGETQYF
NA,NA,TRBJ2-1,TRBV11-3,TGTGCCAGCAATCCGGCGGAGGTTAGGAACAATGAGCAGTTCTTC,CASNPAEVRNNEQFF
NA,NA,TRBJ2-1,TRBV6-5,TGTGCCAGCAGTTACCGGTATACAGGCTCCTACAATGAGCAGTTCTTC,CASSYRYTGSYNEQFF
NA,TRBD2,TRBJ2-1,TRBV4-1,TGCGCCAGCAGCCAGGGACTAGCGAGTCAGCAGTTCTTC,CASSQGLASQQFF
NA,NA,TRBJ1-2,TRBV11-3,TGTGCCAGCAGCTTAGAGCGGGTCAATGGCTACACCTTC,CASSLERVNGYTF
NA,TRBD2,TRBJ2-7,TRBV5-1,TGCGCCAGCAGCTTGCTAGCGGGTGCCCTGGGGTACGAGCAGTACTTC,CASSLLAGALGYEQYF
NA,TRBD1,TRBJ2-2,TRBV11-2,TGTGCCACCGAGGACAGGGGGCCCGGGGAGCTGTTTTTT,CATEDRGPGELFF
NA,NA,TRBJ2-3,TRBV14,TGTGCCAGCAGCCTGTGGGCGTGGAGCACAGATACGCAGTATTTT,CASSLWAWSTDTQYF
NA,NA,TRBJ1-3,TRBV28,TGTGCCAGCGCGCTGGGAGGAAGCTCTGGAAACACCATATATTTT,CASALGGSSGNTIYF
NA,NA,TRBJ2-7,TRBV14,TGTGCCAGCAGCCTCACTTTCGGGATTTACGAGCAGTACTTC,CASSLTFGIYEQYF
NA,TRBD2,TRBJ2-1,TRBV29-1,TGCAGCGCCGCTGGACTAGCGGGAGTGCACGAGCAGTTCTTC,CSAAGLAGVHEQFF
NA,NA,TRBJ1-1,TRBV6-5,TGTGCCAGCACCAACGGGGGTGGGAACACTGAAGCTTTCTTT,CASTNGGGNTEAFF
NA,TRBD1,TRBJ2-3,TRBV27,TGTGCCACACTACGGGACAGGGGTAATACAGATACGCAGTATTTT,CATLRDRGNTDTQYF
NA,TRBD1,TRBJ1-1,TRBV2,TGTGCCAGCGATAAAGACAGGGGCGCTGAAGCTTTCTTT,CASDKDRGAEAFF
NA,NA,TRBJ2-2,TRBV2,TGTGCCAGCACTGTGCGGGAGAACACCGGGGAGCTGTTTTTT,CASTVRENTGELFF
NA,NA,TRBJ1-5,TRBV7-2,TGTGCCAGCAACATCCCCGTTTCCCAGGGCTCGCCCCAGCATTTT,CASNIPVSQGSPQHF
once,TRBD2,TRBJ2-5,TRBV11-2,TGTGCCAGCATGGGGACTAGCGGGCAAGAGACCCAGTACTTC,CASMGTSGQETQYF
NA,NA,TRBJ1-2,TRBV9,TGTGCCAGCAGCGTATCAAGAGACAGACCGGATGGCTACACCTTC,CASSVSRDRPDGYTF
once,NA,TRBJ2-5,TRBV11-3,TGTGCCAGCAGCCTACTATTTGAACAAGAGACCCAGTACTTC,CASSLLFEQETQYF
NA,TRBD2,TRBJ2-1,TRBV5-6,TGTGCCAGCAGCTTGGGCGGGAGGGGAAAGGACCCAAACAATGAGCAGTTCTTC,CASSLGGRGKDPNNEQFF
NA,TRBD1,TRBJ1-1,TRBV6-6,TGTGCCAGCAGCCTCAGGGGGCGGGCTGAAGCTTTCTTT,CASSLRGRAEAFF
NA,TRBD2,TRBJ2-3,TRBV29-1,TGCAGCCAGGCTGCGGGGGAAAACACAGATACGCAGTATTTT,CSQAAGENTDTQYF
NA,NA,TRBJ1-4,TRBV5-1,TGCGCCAGCAGCTTGGGGACAATAGATGAAAAACTGTTTTTT,CASSLGTIDEKLFF
NA,TRBD1,TRBJ1-2,TRBV19,TGTGCCAGTAGTTCGGACAGGGATAATGGCTACACCTTC,CASSSDRDNGYTF
NA,TRBD2,TRBJ2-5,TRBV2,TGTGCCAGCAGTGTTGCGGCTAGCGGGAGGGCCTTCCAAGAGACCCAGTACTTC,CASSVAASGRAFQETQYF
NA,TRBD1,TRBJ2-7,TRBV10-1,TGCGCCAGCAGCAATACGGCCGGGACAGGATCCTACGAGCAGTACTTC,CASSNTAGTGSYEQYF
NA,NA,TRBJ1-2,TRBV5-1,TGCGCCAGCAGCTTGTGGTCGGGGATGGGCTACACCTTC,CASSLWSGMGYTF
once,NA,TRBJ2-6,TRBV7-9,TGTGCCAGCAGCTTCCCCGCTACAGGCTACCTCGGGGCCAACGTCCTGACTTTC,CASSFPATGYLGANVLTF
once,NA,TRBJ2-3,TRBV2,TGTGCCAGTACTACAGGTCCTAGCACAGATACGCAGTATTTT,CASTTGPSTDTQYF
NA,NA,TRBJ1-2,TRBV28,TGTGCCAGCAGTTTATTACCACCGAACGGAGATGGCTACACCTTC,CASSLLPPNGDGYTF
NA,TRBD1,TRBJ2-7,TRBV27,TGTGCCAGCAGTTTTAGTGGGCAGGGGGCAGACGAGCAGTACTTC,CASSFSGQGADEQYF
NA,TRBD1,TRBJ1-3,TRBV10-3,TGTGCCATCAGTGAGACCAGGGGGTTAGATGGAAACACCATATATTTT,CAISETRGLDGNTIYF
NA,NA,TRBJ1-2,TRBV2,TGTGCCAGACTGGACAGACGATATGGCTACACCTTC,CARLDRRYGYTF
NA,NA,TRBJ1-1,TRBV5-1,TGCGCCAGCCGATTCTCCCCGGGACTGCCGAACACTGAAGCTTTCTTT,CASRFSPGLPNTEAFF
NA,TRBD2,TRBJ2-3,TRBV9,TGTGCCAGCAGCGCCGGTGGGGGACTAGCGGGAGGGGCCCGCACAGATACGCAGTATTTT,CASSAGGGLAGGARTDTQYF
NA,NA,TRBJ2-3,TRBV27,TGTGCCAGCAGTTTCCAGACAAGGCCCGATACGCAGTATTTT,CASSFQTRPDTQYF